Each of the 14 T cell receptor beta chains below was sequenced from the same sample in a study of shared clonotypes between healthy human individuals (dated by TCRdb to the early 2020s). Receptor amplification or capture employed the immunoSEQ multiplex PCR assay. TCRdb carries this immuneACCESS record with in-frame sequences only. Its versions omit some clonotypes, under half of them owing to an unresolved V gene in the studies checked, with the rest unexplained. The sample table holds some 1.5 million clones, of which more than 95% were seen once. About 1% of the sample belongs to the ten largest clones. Sequencing used naive CD4+ T cells sorted from blood. Taken with the paper, the label for cell subset or site translates to: CD45RA+ positively selected. The receptor set was obtained from a man aged 30 to 45 in good health.

This chain links TRBV11-2 with TRBJ2-1, with 11 nucleotides matching TRBD2. CDR1 is SGHAT, CDR2 FQNNGV, per germline. After removal of 6 bases from V and 1 base from J, the junction contained 2 bases not matched to a gene. The CDR3 spans 15 residues. The CDR3: CASRGLAGSYNEQFF. CDR3 sequence (DNA): TGTGCCAGCAGAGGACTAGCGGGTTCCTACAATGAGCAGTTCTTC.

The rearrangement uses TRBV18 and TRBJ2-7; weak D call: TRBD1 (6 bases). CDR1 KGHSH and CDR2 LQKENI come from the germline V gene. V lost 3 bases to trimming and J lost 3 bases, with 18 bases between them. There are 16 residues in the CDR3. The DNA for the CDR3 is TGTGCCAGCTCACCGATGTTTCCAGGGGCTGACTACGAGCAGTACTTC. This encodes CASSPMFPGADYEQYF.

CDR3 amino acids: CASSATPWGDTEAFF. CDR3 nucleotides: TGTGCCAGCAGCGCCACCCCTTGGGGCGACACTGAAGCTTTCTTT. The genes are TRBV9 and TRBJ1-1; D possibly corresponds to TRBD1 (5 bases). The CDR3 is made up of 15 amino acids. V was clipped by 3 bases and J by 3 bases, with 15 bases between them. From germline, CDR1 is SGDLS and CDR2 YYNGEE.

The chain employs TRBV5-1 and TRBJ2-5, with D possibly matching TRBD2 (6 bases). The CDR3 is made up of 15 amino acids. Germline-derived CDR1 and CDR2 are SGHRS and YFSETQ. Trimming stripped 1 base from V and 2 bases from J, with 12 bases between. DNA of the CDR3: TGCGCCAGCAGCTTGCTCGGGAGTAGGCAAGAGACCCAGTACTTC. Translated: CASSLLGSRQETQYF.

The chain combines TRBV15 with TRBJ2-6; 7 bases are shared with TRBD1. The CDR3 is 16 amino acids. V lost 7 bases, J lost 0 bases, and 6 bases stayed unmatched. Per germline, CDR1 LNHNV and CDR2 YYDKDF (reference sequence). CDR3 protein: CATTSGGSSGANVLTF. The CDR3 DNA follows: TGTGCCACCACCTCAGGGGGTTCCTCTGGGGCCAACGTCCTGACTTTC.

The chain couples TRBV29-1 to TRBJ2-2; D is possibly TRBD2 (5 bases). The CDR3 has 11 amino acids. V was clipped by 8 bases and J by 4 bases, with 8 bases between them. Germline V CDR1 and CDR2: SQVTM, ANQGSEA. CDR3 nucleotide sequence: TGCAGCATTCGGGGCACCGGGGAGCTGTTTTTT. Its translation is CSIRGTGELFF.

The V gene is TRBV5-6, the J gene TRBJ2-1; perhaps D is TRBD1 or TRBD2 (5 bases each). This CDR3 has 16 amino acids. Trimming took 4 bases from V and 3 from J, leaving 17 bases between them. Germline CDR1 reads SGHDT; CDR2 reads YYEEEE. The CDR3 region is CASSTGPGRDYNEQFF. For the CDR3, the DNA is TGTGCCAGCAGCACGGGACCGGGACGGGACTACAATGAGCAGTTCTTC.

The chain has TRBV5-4 and TRBJ1-3, with a weak D call TRBD1 (6 bases). The CDR3 is 15 amino acids. Germline values: CDR1 SGHNT, CDR2 YYREEE (reference sequence). Deletions cut 6 bases from V and 0 bases from J, with 13 bases between. CDR3 in DNA: TGTGCCAGCACCCAACAGGGCCCCTCTGGAAACACCATATATTTT. Residues: CASTQQGPSGNTIYF.

The CDR3 nucleotides read TGCGCCAGCAGCTTGGAGGGGACTAGCGGCTTCGGCTACGAGCAGTACTTC. Translating gives CASSLEGTSGFGYEQYF. The chain combines TRBV5-1 with TRBJ2-7; 11 bases map to TRBD2. The CDR3 extends over 17 amino acids. V lost 0 bases, J lost 3 bases, and 8 bases stayed unmatched. Germline V gene lookup returns CDR1 SGHRS and CDR2 YFSETQ.

The chain combines TRBV11-3 with TRBJ2-2; D not certain. The V gene lost 2 bases and the J gene lost 2 bases, with 21 bases spanning the gap. The CDR3 sequence is 19 residues long. CDR1 and CDR2 (germline): SGHNT, YENEEA. CDR3 sequence reads: CASSLSWVFGRDNTGELFF. The CDR3 DNA is TGTGCCAGCAGCTTATCCTGGGTCTTCGGCAGAGATAACACCGGGGAGCTGTTTTTT.

The rearrangement joins TRBV7-9 to TRBJ2-2; 7 nucleotides agree with TRBD2. V trimming: 4 bases; J trimming: 3 bases; junction bases outside the gene matches: 5. Germline-derived CDR1 and CDR2 are SEHNR and FQNEAQ (reference sequence). CDR3 size: 15 residues. DNA for the CDR3: TGTGCCAGCAGCTACCTAGGGAGGGACACCGGGGAGCTGTTTTTT. Its translation: CASSYLGRDTGELFF. The full variable domain, its missing parts supplied by reference TRBV7-9 and TRBJ2-2, is DTGVSQNPRHKITKRGQNVTFRCDPISEHNRLYWYRQTLGQGPEFLTYFQNEAQLEKSRLLSDRFSAERPKGSFSTLEIQRTEQGDSAMYLCASSYLGRDTGELFFGEGSRLTVL.

V is TRBV9 and J is TRBJ2-2; 12 bases map to TRBD2. The CDR3 covers 15 residues. Germline V CDR1 and CDR2: SGDLS, YYNGEE. The junction had 1 base not matched to a gene; V was cut back by 4 bases and J by 3 bases. CDR3 sequence: CASSRLAGDTGELFF. In DNA form, the CDR3 reads TGTGCCAGCAGCAGACTAGCGGGAGACACCGGGGAGCTGTTTTTT.

The chain couples TRBV9 to TRBJ2-1; D not resolved. Germline assignment: CDR1 SGDLS and CDR2 YYNGEE. The length of the CDR3 is 15 residues. V dropped 0 bases and J dropped 3 bases, with 10 bases sitting between them. The CDR3 nucleotides read TGTGCCAGCAGCGTAGATGGTGGAGTCTACAATGAGCAGTTCTTC. Translated, it gives CASSVDGGVYNEQFF.

V gene TRBV28 combines with J gene TRBJ2-1; D may be TRBD2 (5 bases). Looked up from germline, CDR1 is MDHEN and CDR2 is SYDVKM. Trimming left V 6 bases short and J 5 bases short, with 17 bases between. CDR3 length: 15 residues. The CDR3 DNA follows: TGTGCCAGCAGCCCAGCCGGGGAGAGAAACAATGAGCAGTTCTTC. This codes for CASSPAGERNNEQFF. The full variable domain, its missing parts supplied by reference TRBV28 and TRBJ2-1, is DVKVTQSSRYLVKRTGEKVFLECVQDMDHENMFWYRQDPGLGLRLIYFSYDVKMKEKGDIPEGYSVSREKKERFSLILESASTNQTSMYLCASSPAGERNNEQFFGPGTRLTVL.